The clone carrying this T cell receptor (beta chain) has just a few counts. Attached unique molecular identifiers marked individual cDNA molecules. TCRdb called the 5' RACE reads again in MiXCR, with one record for every CDR3 protein. Among about 66,000 distinct CDR3 sequences listed, roughly 13% were seen once. The sample is drawn from a study of early T cells in non-severe SARS-CoV-2 infection. This CDR3 region has 14 residues. The J segment lost 4 bases and the V segment lost 7 bases, leaving 9 bases of the junction unmatched. Germline CDR1 reads SNHLY; CDR2 reads FYNNEI. The chain employs TRBV2 and TRBJ2-7; 8 nucleotides align to TRBD2. This receptor was obtained from an adult who was a healthcare worker with PCR-confirmed SARS-CoV-2 infection or an uninfected control (not recorded which). Material for sequencing was whole blood. Here the CDR3 reads CASTAGAPEYEQYF. As DNA, the CDR3 is TGTGCCAGCACAGCGGGAGCCCCGGAGTACGAGCAGTACTTC.